The T cell receptor beta chain described here comes from a study of Ad26.COV2.S vaccination and SARS-CoV-2 variants. The germline V and J ends were trimmed by 3 bases and 6 bases, with 9 bases remaining between them. This CDR3 contains 12 residues. Germline values: CDR1 MDHEN, CDR2 SYDVKM. Using immunoSEQ multiplex PCR, the repertoire was profiled, and TCRdb retains in-frame clones only, with some absent. The profile shows 440,000 or so clones, about nine tenths of them singletons. Regarding treatment: some 20 received Ad26.COV2.S at low or high dose, single or two shots; several received placebo; per-sample allocation not given. Sampling took place 63 days after the first vaccine or placebo injection.

The chain is built from TRBV28 and TRBJ2-7; D remains unclear. This receptor was obtained from a person aged 18-65 years who received the Ad26.COV2.S COVID-19 vaccine or a placebo. This material consisted of peripheral blood, taken in a trial of Ad26.COV2.S vaccine versus placebo. The chain's CDR3 is CASSLSLGEQYF. The CDR3 DNA sequence: TGTGCCAGCAGTTTGTCCCTAGGCGAGCAGTACTTC.